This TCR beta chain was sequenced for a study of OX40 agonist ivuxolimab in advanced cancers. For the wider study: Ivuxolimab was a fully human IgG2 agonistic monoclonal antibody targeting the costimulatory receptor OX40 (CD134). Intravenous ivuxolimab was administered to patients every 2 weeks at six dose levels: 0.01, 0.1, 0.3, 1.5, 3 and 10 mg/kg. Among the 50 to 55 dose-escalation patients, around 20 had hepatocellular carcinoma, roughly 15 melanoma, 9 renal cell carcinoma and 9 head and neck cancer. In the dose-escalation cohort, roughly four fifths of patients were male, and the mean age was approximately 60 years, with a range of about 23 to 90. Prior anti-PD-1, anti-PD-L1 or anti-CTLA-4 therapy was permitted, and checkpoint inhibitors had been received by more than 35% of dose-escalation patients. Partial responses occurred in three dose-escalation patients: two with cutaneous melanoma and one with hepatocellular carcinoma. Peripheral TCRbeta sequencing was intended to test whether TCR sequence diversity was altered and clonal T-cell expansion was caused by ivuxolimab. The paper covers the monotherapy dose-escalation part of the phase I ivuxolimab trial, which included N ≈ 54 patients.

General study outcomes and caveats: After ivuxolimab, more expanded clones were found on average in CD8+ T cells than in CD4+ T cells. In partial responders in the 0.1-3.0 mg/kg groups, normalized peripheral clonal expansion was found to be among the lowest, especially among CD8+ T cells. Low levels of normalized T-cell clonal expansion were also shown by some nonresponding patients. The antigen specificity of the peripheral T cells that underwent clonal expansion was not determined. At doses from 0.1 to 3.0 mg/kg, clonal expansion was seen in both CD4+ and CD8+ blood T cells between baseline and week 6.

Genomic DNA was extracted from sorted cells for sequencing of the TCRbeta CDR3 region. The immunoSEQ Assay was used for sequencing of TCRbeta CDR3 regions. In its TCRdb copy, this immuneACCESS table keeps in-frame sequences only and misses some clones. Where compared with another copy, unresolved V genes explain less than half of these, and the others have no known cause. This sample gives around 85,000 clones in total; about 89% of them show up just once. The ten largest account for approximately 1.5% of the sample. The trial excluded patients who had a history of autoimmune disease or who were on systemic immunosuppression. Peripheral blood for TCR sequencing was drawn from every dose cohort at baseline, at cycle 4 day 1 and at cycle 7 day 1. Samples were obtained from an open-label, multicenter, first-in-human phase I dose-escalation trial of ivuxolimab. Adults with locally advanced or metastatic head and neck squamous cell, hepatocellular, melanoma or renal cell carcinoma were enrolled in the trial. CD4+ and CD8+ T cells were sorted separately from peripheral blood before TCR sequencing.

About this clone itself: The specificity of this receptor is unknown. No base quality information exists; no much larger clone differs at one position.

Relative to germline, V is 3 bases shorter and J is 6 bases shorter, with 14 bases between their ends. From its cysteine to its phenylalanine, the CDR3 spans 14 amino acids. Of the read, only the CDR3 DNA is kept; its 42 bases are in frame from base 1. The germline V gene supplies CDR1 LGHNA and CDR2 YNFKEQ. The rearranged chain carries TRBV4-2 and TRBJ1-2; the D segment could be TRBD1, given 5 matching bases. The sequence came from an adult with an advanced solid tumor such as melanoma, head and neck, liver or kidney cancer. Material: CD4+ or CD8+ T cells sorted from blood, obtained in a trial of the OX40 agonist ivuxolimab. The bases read TGTGCCAGCAGCCAGGCCCCGGGGCCCGATGGCTACACCTTC. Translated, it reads CASSQAPGPDGYTF.